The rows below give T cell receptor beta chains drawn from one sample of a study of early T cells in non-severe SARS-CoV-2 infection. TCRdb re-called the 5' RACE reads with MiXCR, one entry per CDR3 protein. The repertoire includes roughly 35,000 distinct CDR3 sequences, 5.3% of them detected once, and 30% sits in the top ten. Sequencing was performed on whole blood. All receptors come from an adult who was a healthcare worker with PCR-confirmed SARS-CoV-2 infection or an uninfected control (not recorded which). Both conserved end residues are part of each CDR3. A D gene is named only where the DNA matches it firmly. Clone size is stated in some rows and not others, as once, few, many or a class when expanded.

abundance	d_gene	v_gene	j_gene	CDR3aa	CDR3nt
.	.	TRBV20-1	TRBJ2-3	CSAPMAGMTDTQYF	TGCAGTGCCCCAATGGCGGGGATGACAGATACGCAGTATTTT
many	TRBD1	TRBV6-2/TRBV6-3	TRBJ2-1	CASSYRTGGGEQFF	TGTGCCAGCAGTTACAGGACAGGGGGCGGTGAGCAGTTCTTC
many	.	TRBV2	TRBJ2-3	CASRSQGGTDTQYF	TGTGCCAGCAGAAGCCAGGGTGGCACAGATACGCAGTATTTT
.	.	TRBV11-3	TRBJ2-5	CASLRSGQETQYF	TGTGCCAGCCTAAGAAGCGGACAAGAGACCCAGTACTTC
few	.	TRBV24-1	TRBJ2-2	CATSDSQGTGELFF	TGTGCCACCAGTGATTCCCAGGGTACCGGGGAGCTGTTTTTT
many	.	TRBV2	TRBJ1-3	CASSEAGDGNTIYF	TGTGCCAGCAGTGAAGCGGGGGATGGAAACACCATATATTTT
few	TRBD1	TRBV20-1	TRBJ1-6	CSARGQGTANSPLHF	TGCAGTGCTAGGGGACAGGGGACGGCTAATTCACCCCTCCACTTT
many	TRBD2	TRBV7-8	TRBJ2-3	CASSPVAGVFSTDTQYF	TGTGCCAGCAGCCCGGTAGCGGGGGTCTTTAGCACAGATACGCAGTATTTT
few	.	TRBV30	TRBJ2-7	CAWSTTTYEQYF	TGTGCCTGGAGTACCACTACCTACGAGCAGTACTTC
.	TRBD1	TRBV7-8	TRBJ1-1	CASSLALVGQAQFF	TGTGCCAGCAGCTTAGCGCTGGTTGGACAGGCCCAGTTCTTT
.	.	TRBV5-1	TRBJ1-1	CASSLRVLGGEAFF	TGCGCCAGCAGCCTAAGGGTTCTGGGGGGTGAAGCTTTCTTT
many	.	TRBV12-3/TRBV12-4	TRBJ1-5	CASSFGPTGQPQHF	TGTGCCAGCAGTTTCGGACCCACCGGGCAGCCCCAGCATTTT
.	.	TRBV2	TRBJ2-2	CASTGQLNTGELFF	TGTGCCAGCACCGGACAGCTGAACACCGGGGAGCTGTTTTTT
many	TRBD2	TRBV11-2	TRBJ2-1	CASSLESGGRYNEQFF	TGTGCCAGCAGCTTAGAGAGCGGGGGACGCTACAATGAGCAGTTCTTC
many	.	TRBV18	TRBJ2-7	CASSPPVLTSSYEQYF	TGTGCCAGCTCACCACCTGTTCTAACGAGCTCCTACGAGCAGTACTTC
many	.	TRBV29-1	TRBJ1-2	CSVGHSTDNYGYTF	TGCAGCGTGGGACACTCGACGGATAACTATGGCTACACCTTC
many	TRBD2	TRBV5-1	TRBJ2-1	CASTASGRGDEQFF	TGCGCCAGCACGGCTAGCGGGAGGGGTGATGAGCAGTTCTTC
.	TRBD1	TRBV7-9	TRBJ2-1	CASSRGTGLYNEQFF	TGTGCCAGCAGCCGCGGGACAGGGCTCTACAATGAGCAGTTCTTC
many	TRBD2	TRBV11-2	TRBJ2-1	CASSFRRAGVYNEQFF	TGTGCCAGCAGCTTTCGGCGAGCGGGAGTATACAATGAGCAGTTCTTC
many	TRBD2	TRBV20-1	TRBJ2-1	CSARPLAGYNEQFF	TGCAGTGCTAGACCACTAGCGGGGTACAATGAGCAGTTCTTC